This T cell receptor (beta chain) stems from a study of T cell responses to AZD1222 COVID-19 vaccine. General study points: At study baseline, merely more than 5 AZD1222 recipients were seropositive. In all cases, repertoires were sampled only after the peak T cell response. Donors in the cohort were predominantly white British and more often female, and clonal diversity was possibly underestimated.

CDR3 size: 15 residues. The ends lost 6 bases at V and 4 bases at J; junction bases unmatched: 8. Germline V gene lookup returns CDR1 SGHAT and CDR2 FQDESV (reference sequence). The repertoire was sequenced with immunoSEQ multiplex PCR; TCRdb's copy has only in-frame clones and lacks some. Of some 180,000 clones in the sample, approximately 92% were seen once. Of note for this clone: Antigen specificity is unknown.

This sample comprised peripheral blood, obtained 28 days after the second dose of the MenACWY control vaccine. The receptor's source is an adult who received the MenACWY meningococcal vaccine as a control. This sequence joins TRBV11-1 and TRBJ2-2; 7 bases line up with TRBD1. The CDR3 sequence: CASSRRQGSTGELFF. The CDR3 nucleotides read TGTGCCAGCAGTCGGCGACAGGGAAGCACCGGGGAGCTGTTTTTT. The full variable domain, completed using reference TRBV11-1 and TRBJ2-2, is EAEVAQSPRYKITEKSQAVAFWCDPISGHATLYWYRQILGQGPELLVQFQDESVVDDSQLPKDRFSAERLKGVDSTLKIQPAELGDSAMYLCASSRRQGSTGELFFGEGSRLTVL.